This is a list of T cell receptor beta chains from one sample in a study of tumor and adjacent non-tumor tissue in lung cancer. TCRdb reprocessed the multiplex PCR reads via MiXCR and lists one record per CDR3 protein. The sample includes about 200,000 distinct CDR3 sequences, 71% seen only once; the top ten take around 25%. Source material: lung tumor tissue. Source of these receptors: a man aged 60 to 69 with non-small cell lung cancer. Each CDR3 is given with its conserved first and last residue. The D gene is left open where the match is weak. Clone size is stated in some rows and not others, as once, few, many or a class when expanded.

CDR3: CASSSTASNSALHF
DNA: TGTGCCAGCAGTTCCACGGCCTCGAATTCAGCCCTCCATTTT
D: .
V: TRBV6-1
size: once
J: TRBJ1-6

CDR3: CTAREGTSPGEQFF
DNA: TGCACTGCTAGAGAGGGGACTAGCCCAGGTGAGCAGTTCTTC
D: TRBD2
V: TRBV20-1
size: .
J: TRBJ2-1

CDR3: CASSFGTGGPYNEQFF
DNA: TGTGCCAGCAGCTTTGGGACGGGAGGGCCTTACAATGAGCAGTTCTTC
D: TRBD2
V: TRBV5-6
size: many
J: TRBJ2-1

CDR3: CASSSGYGYTF
DNA: TGTGCCAGCAGTTCAGGGTATGGCTACACCTTC
D: .
V: TRBV6-5
size: .
J: TRBJ1-2

CDR3: CGAAPGENSGNTIYF
DNA: TGCGGTGCTGCTCCAGGGGAGAACTCTGGAAACACCATATATTTT
D: .
V: TRBV20-1
size: .
J: TRBJ1-3

CDR3: CASSRSCSSHNEQFF
DNA: TGTGCCAGCAGCCGATCGTGTAGCTCCCACAATGAGCAGTTCTTC
D: .
V: TRBV13
size: .
J: TRBJ2-1

CDR3: CASSFRGENTGELFF
DNA: TGTGCCAGCAGCTTTCGGGGGGAGAACACCGGGGAGCTGTTTTTT
D: TRBD2
V: TRBV11-3
size: many
J: TRBJ2-2

CDR3: CACTLDRGEYKEQFF
DNA: TGTGCCTGCACCCTGGACAGGGGAGAGTACAAAGAGCAATTCTTC
D: TRBD1
V: TRBV11-2
size: .
J: TRBJ2-1

CDR3: CSARDQGSGGYTF
DNA: TGCAGTGCTAGAGATCAAGGTTCGGGCGGCTACACCTTC
D: .
V: TRBV20-1
size: many
J: TRBJ1-2

CDR3: CASSWGQETQYF
DNA: TGTGCCAGCAGTTGGGGACAAGAGACCCAGTACTTC
D: .
V: TRBV12-3/TRBV12-4
size: .
J: TRBJ2-5

CDR3: CASSEEGKGRPEAFF
DNA: TGTGCCAGCAGTGAAGAGGGGAAGGGTAGACCTGAAGCTTTCTTT
D: .
V: TRBV6-2/TRBV6-3
size: .
J: TRBJ1-1

CDR3: CSATGAAVGSPLHF
DNA: TGCAGCGCCACGGGGGCTGCGGTTGGATCACCCCTCCACTTT
D: .
V: TRBV29-1
size: many
J: TRBJ1-6

CDR3: CASSLANRAAGYTF
DNA: TGTGCCAGCAGTTTAGCGAACAGGGCGGCTGGCTACACCTTC
D: .
V: TRBV12-3/TRBV12-4
size: .
J: TRBJ1-2

CDR3: CASSLNTGELFF
DNA: TGTGCCAGCAGCCTTAACACCGGGGAGCTGTTTTTT
D: .
V: TRBV28
size: .
J: TRBJ2-2

CDR3: CASSLGTSGGPSFNEQFF
DNA: TGTGCCAGCAGCTTAGGGACTAGCGGGGGCCCGTCTTTTAATGAGCAGTTCTTC
D: TRBD2
V: TRBV11-2
size: many
J: TRBJ2-1

CDR3: CASSYSTGLPNYCYTF
DNA: TGTGCCAGCAGTTACTCTACGGGGCTCCCTAACTATTGCTACACCTTC
D: .
V: TRBV6-2/TRBV6-3
size: few
J: TRBJ1-2

CDR3: CASSLYRLAEVETQYF
DNA: TGTGCCAGCAGTTTATATCGTCTTGCGGAGGTGGAGACCCAGTACTTC
D: .
V: TRBV12-3/TRBV12-4
size: .
J: TRBJ2-5

CDR3: CSARLAVGTDTQYF
DNA: TGCAGTGCTAGACTAGCGGTAGGCACAGATACGCAGTATTTT
D: TRBD2
V: TRBV20-1
size: many
J: TRBJ2-3

CDR3: CSAREHRGTSGYEQFF
DNA: TGCAGTGCTAGAGAACATCGGGGGACTAGCGGCTACGAGCAGTTCTTC
D: TRBD2
V: TRBV20-1
size: .
J: TRBJ2-1

CDR3: CASRLGPSNTGAFF
DNA: TGTGCCAGCAGGTTAGGGCCCTCGAACACTGGAGCTTTCTTT
D: .
V: TRBV7-3
size: .
J: TRBJ1-1

CDR3: CSASLGPVTEAFF
DNA: TGCAGTGCTAGCTTAGGGCCCGTGACTGAAGCTTTCTTT
D: .
V: TRBV20-1
size: .
J: TRBJ1-1

CDR3: CSARIGQKTYEQYF
DNA: TGCAGTGCTAGAATTGGACAGAAGACCTACGAGCAGTACTTC
D: .
V: TRBV20-1
size: .
J: TRBJ2-7

CDR3: CASISARRDEQFF
DNA: TGTGCCAGCATCAGCGCACGACGGGATGAGCAGTTCTTC
D: .
V: TRBV2
size: many
J: TRBJ2-1

CDR3: CVSTEQGFHNSPLHF
DNA: TGTGTCAGCACCGAACAGGGCTTCCATAATTCACCCCTCCACTTT
D: .
V: TRBV28
size: .
J: TRBJ1-6

CDR3: CASSPGTWETQYF
DNA: TGTGCCAGCAGTCCTGGGACCTGGGAGACCCAGTACTTC
D: .
V: TRBV12-3/TRBV12-4
size: .
J: TRBJ2-5

CDR3: CSAQRQGMNTEAFF
DNA: TGCAGTGCTCAACGACAGGGTATGAACACTGAAGCTTTCTTT
D: TRBD1
V: TRBV20-1
size: many
J: TRBJ1-1

CDR3: CACGRGQGRSTDTQYF
DNA: TGTGCCTGCGGCCGCGGACAGGGACGAAGCACAGATACGCAGTATTTT
D: TRBD1
V: TRBV7-9
size: .
J: TRBJ2-3

CDR3: CSGRTDNLYEQHF
DNA: TGCAGTGGTAGAACCGATAACCTCTACGAGCAGCACTTC
D: .
V: TRBV20-1
size: .
J: TRBJ2-7

CDR3: CASSLYGGPQYF
DNA: TGTGCCAGCAGCTTATACGGGGGGCCGCAGTATTTT
D: .
V: TRBV11-2
size: .
J: TRBJ2-3

CDR3: CDSSLRVGPRTGELFF
DNA: TGTGACAGCAGTTTAAGGGTAGGGCCTAGAACCGGGGAGCTGTTTTTT
D: .
V: TRBV12-3/TRBV12-4
size: .
J: TRBJ2-2

CDR3: CASSLAFTGNRPQYF
DNA: TGTGCCAGCAGCTTAGCGTTTACAGGGAATCGTCCGCAGTATTTT
D: .
V: TRBV11-1
size: many
J: TRBJ2-3

CDR3: CSSRPRLAGSNEQFF
DNA: TGTTCCAGCAGACCCAGACTGGCGGGGTCCAATGAGCAGTTCTTC
D: .
V: TRBV11-2
size: .
J: TRBJ2-1

CDR3: CASSPEGLPSYEQYF
DNA: TGTGCCAGCAGTCCGGAGGGGTTACCCTCCTACGAGCAGTACTTC
D: .
V: TRBV28
size: many
J: TRBJ2-7

CDR3: CSATPTSGRAKDEQFF
DNA: TGCAGTGCTACCCCTACTAGCGGGAGGGCCAAAGATGAGCAGTTCTTC
D: TRBD2
V: TRBV20-1
size: .
J: TRBJ2-1

CDR3: CASSKPSGSYEQYF
DNA: TGTGCCAGCAGTAAGCCTAGCGGGAGCTACGAGCAGTACTTC
D: TRBD2
V: TRBV6-2/TRBV6-3
size: many
J: TRBJ2-7

CDR3: CSRQPEIAGQETQYF
DNA: TGCAGCCGCCAACCCGAGATAGCGGGCCAAGAGACCCAGTACTTC
D: TRBD2
V: TRBV20-1
size: many
J: TRBJ2-5

CDR3: CSVLGQGRNTIYF
DNA: TGCAGCGTATTGGGACAGGGAAGAAACACCATATATTTT
D: TRBD1
V: TRBV29-1
size: .
J: TRBJ1-3

CDR3: CASCLRRTSGSAPSYNEQFF
DNA: TGTGCCAGCTGCTTAAGAAGGACTAGCGGATCCGCCCCCTCCTACAATGAGCAGTTCTTC
D: TRBD2
V: TRBV11-2
size: once
J: TRBJ2-1

CDR3: CASTSGGDSPLHF
DNA: TGTGCCAGCACATCGGGGGGAGATTCACCCCTCCACTTT
D: .
V: TRBV11-1
size: .
J: TRBJ1-6

CDR3: CSARDLTVQDAYNQYF
DNA: TGCAGTGCTAGAGACCTCACGGTTCAAGATGCGTACAATCAGTACTTC
D: .
V: TRBV20-1
size: .
J: TRBJ2-7

CDR3: CTSRLLQCPPYIQYF
DNA: TGCACCAGCAGATTACTACAGTGTCCCCCTTACATTCAGTACTTC
D: .
V: TRBV11-2
size: once
J: TRBJ2-4

CDR3: CASSQEGRELTWELFF
DNA: TGTGCCAGCAGCCAAGAGGGCAGAGAATTAACCTGGGAGCTGTTTTTT
D: .
V: TRBV4-2
size: .
J: TRBJ2-2

CDR3: CANSLGAGLVYEQVF
DNA: TGTGCCAACAGCTTAGGGGCGGGCCTCGTATATGAGCAGGTCTTC
D: .
V: TRBV11-3
size: .
J: TRBJ2-1

CDR3: CSARHPGQGSYEQYF
DNA: TGCAGTGCTAGACACCCGGGACAGGGAAGTTACGAGCAGTACTTC
D: TRBD1
V: TRBV20-1
size: many
J: TRBJ2-7